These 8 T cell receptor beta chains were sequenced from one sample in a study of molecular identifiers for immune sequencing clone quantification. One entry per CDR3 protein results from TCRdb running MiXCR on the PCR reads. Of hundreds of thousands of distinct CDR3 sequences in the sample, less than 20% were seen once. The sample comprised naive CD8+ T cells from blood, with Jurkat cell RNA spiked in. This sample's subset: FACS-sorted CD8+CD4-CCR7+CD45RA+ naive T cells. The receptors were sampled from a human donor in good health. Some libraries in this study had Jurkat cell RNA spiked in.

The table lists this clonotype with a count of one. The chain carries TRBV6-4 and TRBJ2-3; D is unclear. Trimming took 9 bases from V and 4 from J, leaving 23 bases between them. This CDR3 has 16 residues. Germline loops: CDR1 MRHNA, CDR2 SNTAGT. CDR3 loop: CASPSKPSPGPDTQYF. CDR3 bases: TGTGCCAGTCCGAGCAAGCCCTCCCCGGGCCCAGATACGCAGTATTTT.

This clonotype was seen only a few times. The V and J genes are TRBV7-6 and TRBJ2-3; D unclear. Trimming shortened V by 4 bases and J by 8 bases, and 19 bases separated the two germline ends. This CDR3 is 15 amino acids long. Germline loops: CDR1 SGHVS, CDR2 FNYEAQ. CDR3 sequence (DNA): TGTGCCAGCAGCTACGAGAGTGGTGGGGTGGGTACGCAGTATTTT. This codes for CASSYESGGVGTQYF. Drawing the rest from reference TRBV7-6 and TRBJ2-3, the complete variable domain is GAGVSQSPRYKVTKRGQDVALRCDPISGHVSLYWYRQALGQGPEFLTYFNYEAQQDKSGLPNDRFSAERPEGSISTLTIQRTEQRDSAMYRCASSYESGGVGTQYFGPGTRLTVL.

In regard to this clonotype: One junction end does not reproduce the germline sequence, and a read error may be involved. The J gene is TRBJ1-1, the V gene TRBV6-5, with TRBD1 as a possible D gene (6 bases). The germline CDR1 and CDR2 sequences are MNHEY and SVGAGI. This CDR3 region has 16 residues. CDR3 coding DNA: TGTGCCAGCAGTTACTCAGACACCGGACAGAACACTGAAGCTCTCTTT. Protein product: CASSYSDTGQNTEALF.

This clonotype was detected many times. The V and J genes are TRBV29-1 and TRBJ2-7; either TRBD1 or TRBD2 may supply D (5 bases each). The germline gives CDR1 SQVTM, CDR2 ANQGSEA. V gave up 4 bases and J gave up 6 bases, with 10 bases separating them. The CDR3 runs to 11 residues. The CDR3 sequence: CSVAAGGEQYF. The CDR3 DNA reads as TGCAGCGTTGCCGCTGGGGGCGAGCAGTACTTC.

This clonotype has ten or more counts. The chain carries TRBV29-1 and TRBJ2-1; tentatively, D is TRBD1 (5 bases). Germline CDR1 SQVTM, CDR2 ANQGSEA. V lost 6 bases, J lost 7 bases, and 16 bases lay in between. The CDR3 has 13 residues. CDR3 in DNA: TGCAGCGTAAGCCGACAGCATAAGAATGAGCAGTTCTTC. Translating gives CSVSRQHKNEQFF.

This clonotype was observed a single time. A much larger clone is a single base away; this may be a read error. Here the CDR3 DNA reads TGTGCCAGTAGTTTCCGGGACAGGGTCCACGGGCAGTACTTC. Translating it yields CASSFRDRVHGQYF. The chain links TRBV19 to TRBJ2-7; 9 nucleotides align to TRBD1. Looked up from germline, CDR1 is LNHDA and CDR2 is SQIVND (reference sequence). This CDR3 contains 14 residues. J lost 9 bases, V lost 5 bases, and 11 bases had no gene match.

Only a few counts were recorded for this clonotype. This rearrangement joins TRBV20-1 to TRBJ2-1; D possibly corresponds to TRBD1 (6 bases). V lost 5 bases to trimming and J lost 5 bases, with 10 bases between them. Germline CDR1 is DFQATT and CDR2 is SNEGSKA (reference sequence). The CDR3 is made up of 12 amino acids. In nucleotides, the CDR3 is TGCAGTGCTGTCGACAGGAACAATGAGCAGTTCTTC. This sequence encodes CSAVDRNNEQFF.

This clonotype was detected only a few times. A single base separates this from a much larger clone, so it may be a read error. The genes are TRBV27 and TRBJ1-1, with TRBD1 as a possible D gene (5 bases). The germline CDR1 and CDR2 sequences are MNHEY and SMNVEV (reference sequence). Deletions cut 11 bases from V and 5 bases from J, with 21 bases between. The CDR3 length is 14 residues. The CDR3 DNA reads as TGTGCCGGCTCCCTGGCGGGGCGGGGAACTGAAGCTTTCTTT. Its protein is CAGSLAGRGTEAFF.